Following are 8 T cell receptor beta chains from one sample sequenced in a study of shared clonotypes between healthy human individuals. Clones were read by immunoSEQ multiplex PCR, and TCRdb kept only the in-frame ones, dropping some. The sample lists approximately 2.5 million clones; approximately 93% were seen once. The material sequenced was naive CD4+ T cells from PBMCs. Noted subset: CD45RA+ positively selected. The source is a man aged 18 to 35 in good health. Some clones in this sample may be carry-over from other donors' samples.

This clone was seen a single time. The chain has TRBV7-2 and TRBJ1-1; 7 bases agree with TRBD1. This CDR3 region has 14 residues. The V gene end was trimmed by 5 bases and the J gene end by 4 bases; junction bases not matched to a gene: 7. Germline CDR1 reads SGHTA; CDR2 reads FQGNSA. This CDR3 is CASSTDRVSTEAFF. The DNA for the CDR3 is TGTGCCAGCAGCACAGACAGGGTGAGCACTGAAGCTTTCTTT.

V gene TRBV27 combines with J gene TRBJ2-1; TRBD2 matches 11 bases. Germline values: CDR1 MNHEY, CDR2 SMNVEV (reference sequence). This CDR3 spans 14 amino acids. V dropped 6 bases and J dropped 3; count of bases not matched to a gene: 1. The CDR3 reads CASRGLAGYNEQFF. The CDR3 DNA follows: TGTGCCAGCAGAGGACTAGCGGGCTACAATGAGCAGTTCTTC.

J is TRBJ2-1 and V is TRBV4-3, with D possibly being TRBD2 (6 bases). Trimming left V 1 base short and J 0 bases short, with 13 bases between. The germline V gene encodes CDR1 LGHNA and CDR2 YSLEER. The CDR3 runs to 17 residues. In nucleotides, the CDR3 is TGCGCCAGCAGCCAAGTGCCCACTAGCCGCTCCTACAATGAGCAGTTCTTC. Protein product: CASSQVPTSRSYNEQFF.

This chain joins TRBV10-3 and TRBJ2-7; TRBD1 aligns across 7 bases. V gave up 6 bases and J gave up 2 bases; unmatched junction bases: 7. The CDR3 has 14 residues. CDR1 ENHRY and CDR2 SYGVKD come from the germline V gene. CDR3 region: CAIRGDSLTYEQYF. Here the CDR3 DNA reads TGTGCCATCAGGGGGGACAGCCTAACCTACGAGCAGTACTTC.

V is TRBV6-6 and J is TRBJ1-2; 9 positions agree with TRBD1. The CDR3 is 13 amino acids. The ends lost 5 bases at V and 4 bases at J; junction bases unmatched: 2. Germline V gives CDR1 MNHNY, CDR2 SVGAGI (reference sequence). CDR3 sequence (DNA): TGTGCCAGCAGTAACAGGGGGCGCTATGGCTACACCTTC. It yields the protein CASSNRGRYGYTF.

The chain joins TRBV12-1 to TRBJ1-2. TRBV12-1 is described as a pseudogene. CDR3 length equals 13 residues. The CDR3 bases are TGTGCCAGGTCGGGGGGCGCAAGCTATGGCTACACCTTC. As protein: CARSGGASYGYTF.

This CDR3 is CASSPSPGPYSYNEQFF. The CDR3 nucleotides read TGTGCCAGCAGTCCTTCTCCGGGTCCATACTCCTACAATGAGCAGTTCTTC. The genes are TRBV27 and TRBJ2-1; D is uncertain. Germline CDR1 reads MNHEY; CDR2 reads SMNVEV (reference sequence). The CDR3 has 17 amino acids. Trimming removed 5 bases from V and 0 bases from J, with 17 bases in between.

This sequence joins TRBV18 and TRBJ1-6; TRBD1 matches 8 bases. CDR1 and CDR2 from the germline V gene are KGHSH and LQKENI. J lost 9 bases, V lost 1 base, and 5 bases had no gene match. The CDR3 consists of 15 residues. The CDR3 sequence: CASSPRGQDSSPLHF. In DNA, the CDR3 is TGTGCCAGCTCACCACGGGGACAGGACAGTTCACCCCTCCACTTT.